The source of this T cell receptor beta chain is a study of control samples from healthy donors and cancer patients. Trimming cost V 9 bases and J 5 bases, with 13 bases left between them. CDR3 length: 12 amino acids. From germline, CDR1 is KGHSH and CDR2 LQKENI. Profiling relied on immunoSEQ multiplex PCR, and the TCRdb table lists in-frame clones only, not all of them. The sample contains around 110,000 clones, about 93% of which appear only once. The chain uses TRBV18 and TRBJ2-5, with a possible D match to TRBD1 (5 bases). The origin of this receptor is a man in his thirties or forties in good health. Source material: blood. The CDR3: CASMGLEETQYF. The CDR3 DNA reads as TGTGCCAGTATGGGGCTGGAGGAGACCCAGTACTTC.